A selection of T cell receptor beta chains follows, all from one sample in a study of control samples from healthy donors and cancer patients. Produced via immunoSEQ multiplex PCR; TCRdb's table is partial and in-frame only. The top ten hold roughly 19% of the sample, which has roughly 88,000 clones, around four fifths seen once. The sample comprised blood. Source of these receptors: a man under 40 in good health. The CDR3 runs from the conserved cysteine through the conserved F or W. D genes are given only for firm matches. Some rows have no size entry. The others give once, few or many, or a class for an expanded clone.

v_call	j_call	d_call	clone_size	cdr3_aa	cdr3_nt
TRBV30	TRBJ1-3	NA	NA	CAWSVTGTGNTIYF	TGTGCCTGGAGTGTTACCGGGACAGGAAACACCATATATTTT
TRBV14	TRBJ1-6	NA	NA	CASSQDTGWNSPLHF	TGTGCCAGCAGCCAAGACACAGGGTGGAATTCACCCCTCCACTTT
TRBV15	TRBJ2-7	NA	NA	CATSEGHGSYEQYF	TGTGCCACCAGCGAAGGACACGGTTCCTACGAGCAGTACTTC
TRBV18	TRBJ2-7	TRBD1	NA	CASSPLGQGEHEQYF	TGTGCCAGCTCACCCCTCGGACAGGGTGAGCACGAGCAGTACTTC
TRBV28	TRBJ1-1	NA	NA	CASGTEAFF	TGTGCCAGCGGCACTGAAGCTTTCTTT
TRBV5-1	TRBJ2-7	NA	NA	CASSLVLQDEQYF	TGCGCCAGCAGCTTGGTCTTACAAGACGAGCAGTACTTC
TRBV10-3	TRBJ1-1	NA	once	CAISDRTPNTEAFF	TGTGCCATCAGTGATCGGACCCCCAACACTGAAGCTTTCTTT
TRBV5-1	TRBJ2-5	TRBD1	NA	CASSLQGTETQYF	TGCGCCAGCAGCTTACAGGGGACGGAGACCCAGTACTTC
TRBV15	TRBJ2-2	TRBD2	NA	CATSNPAGGGTGELFF	TGTGCCACCAGCAATCCAGCGGGGGGGGGCACCGGGGAGCTGTTTTTT
TRBV5-1	TRBJ2-3	TRBD1	NA	CASSFRTGGTKDTQYF	TGCGCCAGCAGCTTTCGGACAGGGGGGACAAAGGATACGCAGTATTTT
TRBV7-3	TRBJ2-3	TRBD2	NA	CASSWGGSTDTQYF	TGTGCCAGCAGCTGGGGGGGAAGCACAGATACGCAGTATTTT
TRBV7-8	TRBJ2-7	NA	NA	CASSLEPGRREQYF	TGTGCCAGCAGCTTAGAACCGGGGCGTCGGGAGCAGTACTTC
TRBV6-5	TRBJ2-1	NA	once	CASDRLNEQFF	TGTGCCAGCGACAGGCTAAATGAGCAGTTCTTC
TRBV9	TRBJ2-7	NA	NA	CAFHEQYF	TGTGCCTTCCACGAGCAGTACTTC
TRBV11-2	TRBJ2-1	NA	NA	CASSFPVSSSYNEQFF	TGTGCCAGCAGCTTCCCAGTATCAAGCTCCTACAATGAGCAGTTCTTC
TRBV19	TRBJ1-3	NA	NA	CASSIGGGSGNTIYF	TGTGCCAGTAGTATTGGCGGGGGATCTGGAAACACCATATATTTT
TRBV3-1/TRBV3-2	TRBJ1-1	NA	NA	CASSQGVIGSRNTEAFF	TGTGCCAGCAGCCAAGGGGTCATCGGATCGAGGAACACTGAAGCTTTCTTT
TRBV6-5	TRBJ1-2	TRBD1	once	CASSPTLQGGYTF	TGTGCCAGCAGTCCGACTTTACAGGGGGGCTACACCTTC
TRBV12-3/TRBV12-4	TRBJ1-2	NA	NA	CASSDPDNYGYTF	TGTGCCAGCAGTGACCCGGATAACTATGGCTACACCTTC
TRBV7-9	TRBJ1-2	NA	NA	CASSQGFDYTF	TGTGCCAGCAGCCAGGGGTTTGACTACACCTTC
TRBV4-2	TRBJ2-5	TRBD2	NA	CASSQGVGAGGFQETQYF	TGTGCCAGCAGCCAAGGGGTGGGGGCGGGGGGCTTCCAAGAGACCCAGTACTTC
TRBV5-4	TRBJ1-2	NA	once	CASSLAAYGYTF	TGTGCCAGCAGCTTGGCTGCTTATGGCTACACCTTC
TRBV12-3/TRBV12-4	TRBJ2-7	NA	NA	CASSFRGHEQYF	TGTGCCAGCAGTTTCAGGGGCCACGAGCAGTACTTC
TRBV7-3	TRBJ2-2	NA	NA	CASSLDPAGGTGELFF	TGTGCCAGCAGCTTGGACCCCGCAGGAGGCACCGGGGAGCTGTTTTTT
TRBV3-1/TRBV3-2	TRBJ2-1	NA	NA	CASSNTGQSSYNEQFF	TGTGCCAGCAGCAACACAGGGCAGAGCTCCTACAATGAGCAGTTCTTC
TRBV6-2/TRBV6-3	TRBJ2-1	NA	NA	CASSSDTWHNEQFF	TGTGCCAGCAGTTCCGACACATGGCACAATGAGCAGTTCTTC
TRBV7-9	TRBJ1-4	NA	NA	CASSLLTGEKLFF	TGTGCCAGCAGCCTACTTACAGGGGAAAAACTGTTTTTT
TRBV18	TRBJ1-1	TRBD1	once	CASSGQGGAEAFF	TGTGCCAGCTCGGGACAGGGAGGGGCTGAAGCTTTCTTT
TRBV24-1	TRBJ2-3	TRBD1	NA	CATSDYRGGTDTQYF	TGTGCCACCAGTGACTACAGGGGCGGAACAGATACGCAGTATTTT
TRBV12-3/TRBV12-4	TRBJ1-1	NA	NA	CASSKHTEAFF	TGTGCCAGCAGTAAACACACTGAAGCTTTCTTT
TRBV7-9	TRBJ2-3	TRBD2	NA	CASSPKGGGAGTDTQYF	TGTGCCAGCAGCCCCAAGGGCGGGGGGGCCGGCACAGATACGCAGTATTTT
TRBV7-6	TRBJ2-3	NA	few	CASSPGLIGAGTDTQYF	TGTGCCAGCAGCCCCGGTTTAATAGGGGCCGGCACAGATACGCAGTATTTT
TRBV5-1	TRBJ1-4	NA	NA	CASRSDSYEKLFF	TGCGCCAGCAGATCCGACAGCTATGAAAAACTGTTTTTT
TRBV18	TRBJ2-7	TRBD1	NA	CASSQGDRRFYEQYF	TGTGCCAGCTCCCAAGGGGACAGGCGATTCTACGAGCAGTACTTC
TRBV30	TRBJ2-1	NA	once	CAWSVGGGPNEQFF	TGTGCCTGGAGTGTAGGGGGGGGGCCGAATGAGCAGTTCTTC
TRBV7-2	TRBJ1-2	NA	NA	CASTRDSQGNGYTF	TGTGCCAGCACCCGGGACTCACAAGGAAATGGCTACACCTTC
TRBV7-2	TRBJ2-1	NA	NA	CASSLATRYEQFF	TGTGCCAGCAGCTTAGCTACAAGGTATGAGCAGTTCTTC
TRBV28	TRBJ1-3	TRBD1	NA	CASSLTGPGNTIYF	TGTGCCAGCAGTTTGACAGGGCCTGGAAACACCATATATTTT
TRBV2	TRBJ1-3	TRBD1	NA	CAAGGRGTGNTIYF	TGTGCCGCCGGCGGCAGGGGGACTGGAAACACCATATATTTT
TRBV6-4	TRBJ2-3	NA	NA	CASSGGRLTDTQYF	TGTGCCAGCAGTGGGGGCCGGCTCACAGATACGCAGTATTTT
TRBV5-1	TRBJ2-7	NA	NA	CASSLGLMGEGSYEQYF	TGCGCCAGCAGCTTGGGTCTGATGGGAGAGGGTTCCTACGAGCAGTACTTC
TRBV7-6	TRBJ2-3	NA	NA	CASSSFGGLAPDTQYF	TGTGCCAGCAGCTCCTTTGGGGGACTTGCCCCAGATACGCAGTATTTT
TRBV6-5	TRBJ1-1	NA	NA	CASRYIEAFF	TGTGCCAGCAGATACATTGAAGCTTTCTTT
TRBV19	TRBJ1-2	NA	few	CASSILGSSYGYTF	TGTGCCAGTAGTATCCTGGGCAGTTCTTATGGCTACACCTTC
TRBV6-5	TRBJ1-5	NA	NA	CASRETGSNQPQHF	TGTGCCAGCAGGGAGACGGGGAGCAATCAGCCCCAGCATTTT
TRBV9	TRBJ2-7	NA	once	CASSSRPYSHEQYF	TGTGCCAGCAGCTCTCGGCCCTACTCCCACGAGCAGTACTTC
TRBV24-1	TRBJ2-3	NA	NA	CATSDPGAGAYF	TGTGCCACCAGTGACCCCGGGGCGGGGGCGTATTTT
TRBV5-8	TRBJ1-1	NA	NA	CASSRVRPVNTEAFF	TGTGCCAGTTCAAGGGTCCGACCCGTAAACACTGAAGCTTTCTTT
TRBV5-1	TRBJ2-1	NA	NA	CASSLARGNEQFF	TGCGCCAGCAGCTTGGCCCGAGGAAATGAGCAGTTCTTC
TRBV24-1	TRBJ1-3	NA	NA	CATSFRSGLGNTIYF	TGTGCCACCAGTTTTAGGTCAGGGCTAGGAAACACCATATATTTT
TRBV6-4	TRBJ2-3	NA	NA	CASSLEGGGWTDTQYF	TGTGCCAGCTCCCTTGAGGGGGGGGGTTGGACAGATACGCAGTATTTT
TRBV19	TRBJ1-3	NA	NA	CASSPGRTALRNTIYF	TGTGCCAGTAGTCCAGGAAGGACGGCCCTCCGGAACACCATATATTTT
TRBV7-2	TRBJ1-5	TRBD1	NA	CASSPGQGYQPQHF	TGTGCCAGCAGCCCCGGACAGGGTTATCAGCCCCAGCATTTT
TRBV7-9	TRBJ2-3	NA	NA	CAIGGRWTDTQYF	TGTGCCATCGGAGGGAGGTGGACAGATACGCAGTATTTT
TRBV5-1	TRBJ2-5	NA	few	CASSLTPRDGRKETQYF	TGCGCCAGCAGCTTAACCCCGAGGGACGGGCGAAAAGAGACCCAGTACTTC
TRBV10-2	TRBJ2-1	NA	NA	CASRSASYNEQFF	TGCGCCAGCAGATCAGCATCCTACAATGAGCAGTTCTTC
TRBV13	TRBJ2-5	NA	NA	CASSKGPQETQYF	TGTGCCAGCAGCAAAGGACCCCAAGAGACCCAGTACTTC
TRBV10-2	TRBJ2-1	TRBD2	NA	CASSVRSGGEQFF	TGCGCCAGCAGTGTCCGTAGCGGGGGTGAGCAGTTCTTC
TRBV2	TRBJ1-2	NA	NA	CASIYLGTIYGYTF	TGTGCCAGCATTTATTTAGGAACCATCTATGGCTACACCTTC
TRBV27	TRBJ2-2	NA	NA	CASSLSHTGELFF	TGTGCCAGCAGTTTGTCGCACACCGGGGAGCTGTTTTTT